This TCR beta chain was sequenced for a study of graft-versus-host responses after intestinal transplantation. Study-wide context: Once they had received anti-thymocyte globulin induction, all recipients took tacrolimus and steroids for about 3 years.

As regards this clone: Its antigen remains unidentified.

Sequencing used immunoSEQ multiplex PCR; TCRdb keeps in-frame clones, though not all of them. The top ten hold approximately 0.32% of the sample, which has tens of thousands of clones, around 93% seen once. General study results and limits: In patients with graft-donor T cell macrochimerism, allograft graft-versus-host to host-versus-graft clonal ratios were high.

The sequencing used unstimulated CD4+ T cells sorted from spleen or lymph node cells, collected before transplant. This clonotype was obtained from a human donor who was the organ donor for an intestinal transplant.

The CDR3 loop is CAIQTGNTGELFF. DNA for the CDR3: TGTGCCATCCAGACAGGGAACACCGGGGAGCTGTTTTTT. V is TRBV28 and J is TRBJ2-2, with D possibly being TRBD1 (6 bases). Germline CDR1 is MDHEN and CDR2 is SYDVKM. CDR3 length: 13 amino acids. Trimming took 10 bases from V and 1 from J, leaving 10 bases between them.